This record covers a single TCR beta chain. The CDR3 length is 17 residues. With 0 bases clipped from V and 1 base from J, the junction kept 6 bases outside the gene matches. CDR1 and CDR2 (germline): SGDLS, YYNGEE. The data were taken from a study of blood T cell repertoires in COVID-19. Overall study: Samples came from the United States, Italy and Spain, spanning acute and convalescent COVID-19. Nucleic acid was either cDNA or gDNA, and it came from T cells, B-cell-depleted T cells, or PBMCs.

The repertoire was sequenced with immunoSEQ multiplex PCR; TCRdb's copy has only in-frame clones and lacks some. The profile shows 190,000 or so clones, nearly 90% of them singletons. The V gene is TRBV9, the J gene TRBJ2-2; TRBD2 matches 7 bases. Specimen: peripheral blood. This receptor was identified in a man aged 45 to 65 with acute or convalescent COVID-19. In DNA, the CDR3 is TGTGCCAGCAGCGTAGCTGTCCAGCGGGGGAACACCGGGGAGCTGTTTTTT. Amino acid sequence: CASSVAVQRGNTGELFF.